These 26 T cell receptor beta chains came from one sample sequenced in a study of cytomegalovirus exposure and HLA in healthy donors (dated by TCRdb to about 2017). Receptor libraries were prepared by the immunoSEQ multiplex PCR assay. Here the immuneACCESS table is served through TCRdb, limited to in-frame sequences with V and J called. Missing clones are a known gap in these copies; in checked studies unresolved V genes cover under half, and the rest lacks a known reason. This sample lists around 120,000 clones; roughly 88% were detected once. Jointly, the top ten make up 1.5% to 2% of the sample. The sample was PBMCs. Every receptor here comes from a man between 18 and 35 years old in good health and CMV-seronegative.

In this sample, this clone turned up once. The V and J genes are TRBV27 and TRBJ1-4; D uncertain. With 8 bases removed from V and 0 bases from J, the gap between germline ends came to 13 bases. Germline V CDR1 and CDR2: MNHEY, SMNVEV (reference sequence). The CDR3 consists of 15 residues. This CDR3 is CASRSGDATNEKLFF. CDR3 bases: TGTGCCAGCCGTAGCGGCGATGCAACTAATGAAAAACTGTTTTTT.

This chain uses TRBV7-8 with TRBJ2-7, with D unclear. The CDR3 sequence is 11 residues long. Germline-derived CDR1 and CDR2 are SGHVS and FQNEAQ. Trimming removed 1 base at V and 12 bases at J, with 10 bases between. The CDR3 loop is CASSLDAQSYF. The CDR3 DNA is TGTGCCAGCAGCTTAGATGCACAGTCGTACTTC.

The V and J genes are TRBV14 and TRBJ2-3; D is undetermined. Trimming took off 6 bases at V and 2 bases at J, with 18 bases between the two ends. The CDR3 contains 16 residues. Germline V gene data show CDR1 as SGHDN and CDR2 as FVKESK. Written as DNA, the CDR3 is TGTGCCAGCAGTCCTTCTGGCGGCTGGGTCACAGATACGCAGTATTTT. The encoded protein is CASSPSGGWVTDTQYF.

Only one count was recorded for this clone. The chain joins TRBV5-4 to TRBJ2-3; 10 nucleotides agree with TRBD1. Germline V CDR1 and CDR2: SGHNT, YYREEE (reference sequence). Trimming cost V 4 bases and J 5 bases; bases outside gene matches: 4. The CDR3 totals 14 residues. The CDR3 loop reads CASSGDRGLDTQYF. CDR3 coding DNA: TGTGCCAGCAGCGGGGACAGGGGTTTAGATACGCAGTATTTT.

V gene TRBV11-2 combines with J gene TRBJ1-1; D may be TRBD1 (5 bases). Trimming cost V 1 base and J 11 bases, with 32 bases left between them. There are 19 residues in the CDR3. Germline values: CDR1 SGHAT, CDR2 FQNNGV. The CDR3 bases are TGTGCCAGCAGCTTAGTTCCTGGGACTGATGAACACGGAAAGGATGGGGCTTTCTTT. Its translation is CASSLVPGTDEHGKDGAFF.

CDR3 sequence: CASSSLAGGPYNEQFF. Here the CDR3 DNA reads TGTGCCAGCAGCTCCCTAGCGGGGGGGCCGTACAATGAGCAGTTCTTC. The chain couples TRBV7-9 to TRBJ2-1, with 12 nucleotides matching TRBD2. With V trimmed by 4 bases and J by 4 bases, 5 bases remained unmatched. CDR1 and CDR2 (germline): SEHNR, FQNEAQ (reference sequence). The CDR3 runs to 16 residues.

This sequence joins TRBV7-9 and TRBJ2-7; 7 bases agree with TRBD2. J was trimmed by 2 bases and V by 4 bases; bases with no gene match: 5. The CDR3 contains 14 residues. Germline V gene sequence: CDR1 SEHNR, CDR2 FQNEAQ (reference sequence). The CDR3 sequence: CASSSRDYTYEQYF. Written as DNA, the CDR3 is TGTGCCAGCAGCTCCCGGGACTACACCTACGAGCAGTACTTC.

The rearrangement joins TRBV7-9 to TRBJ2-3, with 12 bases matching TRBD2. J was trimmed by 3 bases and V by 1 base; bases with no gene match: 2. Germline CDR1 and CDR2: SEHNR and FQNEAQ (reference sequence). The CDR3 consists of 16 residues. CDR3 in amino acids: CASSLGLAGETDTQYF. For the CDR3, the DNA is TGTGCCAGCAGCTTAGGACTAGCGGGGGAGACAGATACGCAGTATTTT. The full variable domain, completed using reference TRBV7-9 and TRBJ2-3, is DTGVSQNPRHKITKRGQNVTFRCDPISEHNRLYWYRQTLGQGPEFLTYFQNEAQLEKSRLLSDRFSAERPKGSFSTLEIQRTEQGDSAMYLCASSLGLAGETDTQYFGPGTRLTVL.

The chain links TRBV28 to TRBJ1-3; TRBD1 matches 8 bases. The V gene end was trimmed by 6 bases and the J gene end by 8 bases; junction bases not matched to a gene: 12. Germline-derived CDR1 and CDR2 are MDHEN and SYDVKM. The CDR3 runs 15 residues. The CDR3 DNA follows: TGTGCCAGCAGGAAGGCAGGGGGCGGCCAGGACACCATATATTTT. Protein product: CASRKAGGGQDTIYF.

The gene calls are TRBV27 and TRBJ2-7, with 8 nucleotides matching TRBD1. This CDR3 has 14 residues. The V gene end was trimmed by 9 bases and the J gene end by 4 bases; junction bases not matched to a gene: 11. The germline V gene has CDR1 MNHEY and CDR2 SMNVEV (reference sequence). The CDR3 spells CASQGALTGYEQYF. In DNA, the CDR3 is TGTGCCAGTCAGGGGGCGTTGACTGGGTACGAGCAGTACTTC.

This chain connects TRBV5-6 to TRBJ1-2; a possible D gene is TRBD1 (5 bases). The V end lost 0 bases, the J end lost 7 bases, and 19 bases lay between the germline ends. Looked up from germline, CDR1 is SGHDT and CDR2 is YYEEEE. CDR3 size: 16 residues. CDR3 region: CASSLGSSAFGGGYTF. CDR3 nucleotides: TGTGCCAGCAGCTTGGGAAGTTCGGCCTTCGGGGGTGGCTACACCTTC.

This sequence joins TRBV6-5 and TRBJ1-5; 11 bases are shared with TRBD1. Germline values: CDR1 MNHEY, CDR2 SVGAGI. This CDR3 is 15 amino acids long. Trimming took 5 bases from V and 4 from J; bases not matched to a gene: 4. The CDR3 sequence: CASSPDRGPNQPQHF. Written as DNA, the CDR3 is TGTGCCAGCAGTCCGGACAGGGGGCCTAATCAGCCCCAGCATTTT.

The chain links TRBV13 to TRBJ1-1; no reliable D call. V dropped 0 bases and J dropped 4 bases, with 12 bases sitting between them. The CDR3 has 15 residues. Looked up from germline, CDR1 is PRHDT and CDR2 is FYEKMQ (reference sequence). The CDR3 DNA sequence: TGTGCCAGCAGCTTAGGGGCCCGATCAACCACTGAAGCTTTCTTT. This encodes CASSLGARSTTEAFF.

The chain links TRBV11-2 to TRBJ2-7, with D possibly TRBD1 on 5 matching bases. V lost 2 bases and J lost 3, with 11 bases in between. The CDR3 runs to 14 residues. Looked up from germline, CDR1 is SGHAT and CDR2 is FQNNGV. The CDR3 DNA follows: TGTGCCAGCAGCTTATCGGACAAATACTACGAGCAGTACTTC. Its translation is CASSLSDKYYEQYF. Full variable domain (remainder filled in from reference TRBV11-2 and TRBJ2-7): EAGVAQSPRYKIIEKRQSVAFWCNPISGHATLYWYQQILGQGPKLLIQFQNNGVVDDSQLPKDRFSAERLKGVDSTLKIQPAKLEDSAVYLCASSLSDKYYEQYFGPGTRLTVT.

The chain uses TRBV9 and TRBJ2-1; D is perhaps TRBD2 (5 bases). This CDR3 comprises 14 residues. V shed 2 bases and J shed 10 bases, with 16 bases lying between them. Per the germline V gene, CDR1 is SGDLS and CDR2 is YYNGEE. This CDR3 is CASSVGTGIGEQFF. The CDR3 coding sequence is TGTGCCAGCAGCGTCGGCACCGGGATCGGAGAGCAGTTCTTC.

A remark on this clone: The junction does not match germline at one end; this may be a read error. The chain employs TRBV6-6 and TRBJ1-2; D is undetermined. CDR1 and CDR2 (germline): MNHNY, SVGAGI (reference sequence). The CDR3 sequence is 15 residues long. Here the CDR3 reads CASSNSPEINYGYTF. The CDR3 DNA is TGTGCCAGCAGTAACTCGCCCGAGATTAACTATGGCTACACCTTC.

V is TRBV19 and J is TRBJ2-1; D perhaps matches TRBD1 (5 bases). The CDR3 contains 19 residues. V was pared by 0 bases and J by 3 bases, with 21 bases between. The germline gives CDR1 LNHDA, CDR2 SQIVND (reference sequence). In DNA form, the CDR3 reads TGTGCCAGTAGTATAGACCCCCAAGAATCCAGGGTGCACTACAATGAGCAGTTCTTC. As protein: CASSIDPQESRVHYNEQFF. The full variable domain, rest sourced from reference TRBV19 and TRBJ2-1, is DGGITQSPKYLFRKEGQNVTLSCEQNLNHDAMYWYRQDPGQGLRLIYYSQIVNDFQKGDIAEGYSVSREKKESFPLTVTSAQKNPTAFYLCASSIDPQESRVHYNEQFFGPGTRLTVL.

The gene calls are TRBV28 and TRBJ2-1, with 8 bases identical to TRBD2. V lost 4 bases to trimming and J lost 6 bases; unmatched junction nucleotides: 8. The CDR3 runs 15 residues. Germline V gene data show CDR1 as MDHEN and CDR2 as SYDVKM. The CDR3 bases are TGTGCCAGCAGTTCCCCTGGCGGGGGGATCAATGAGCAGTTCTTC. It is translated as CASSSPGGGINEQFF.

This clone appeared a single time. The V gene is TRBV30, the J gene TRBJ1-1, with TRBD1 matching over 9 bases. The CDR3 covers 13 residues. The germline V gene has CDR1 GTSNPN and CDR2 SVGIG (reference sequence). V lost 3 bases to trimming and J lost 4 bases; unmatched junction nucleotides: 3. CDR3 loop: CAWRTGGRTEAFF. The DNA of the CDR3 is TGTGCCTGGAGGACAGGGGGACGCACTGAAGCTTTCTTT.

This rearrangement joins TRBV28 to TRBJ1-2, with D tentatively TRBD1 (5 bases). CDR1 is MDHEN, CDR2 SYDVKM, per germline. CDR3 size: 15 residues. V gave up 8 bases and J gave up 4 bases, with 20 bases separating them. The CDR3 coding sequence is TGTGCCAGCCTCTCGGCGGGGGGAACTGGCTATGGCTACACCTTC. Protein: CASLSAGGTGYGYTF.

The chain employs TRBV7-6 and TRBJ2-3, with 8 nucleotides matching TRBD1. J lost 6 bases, V lost 5 bases, and 4 bases had no gene match. CDR3 size: 13 residues. Germline V CDR1 and CDR2: SGHVS, FNYEAQ. Here the CDR3 DNA reads TGTGCCAGCAGCCTTCAGGGGGCGGATACGCAGTATTTT. This encodes CASSLQGADTQYF.

The chain joins TRBV10-2 to TRBJ1-6, with D possibly matching TRBD1 (6 bases). CDR1 is WSHSY, CDR2 SAAADI, per germline. V lost 5 bases, J lost 10 bases, and 15 bases lay in between. This CDR3 spans 14 amino acids. In DNA, the CDR3 is TGCGCCAGCAGTCCGACAGGTCCAGGGTCACCCCTCCACTTT. Its protein product is CASSPTGPGSPLHF.

This clone was recorded a few times. This chain uses TRBV19 with TRBJ1-4; D is perhaps TRBD1 (5 bases). CDR3 size: 13 residues. From germline, CDR1 is LNHDA and CDR2 SQIVND (reference sequence). Trimming took 10 bases from V and 8 from J, leaving 17 bases between them. CDR3 sequence reads: CATSDRRREKLFF. For the CDR3, the DNA is TGTGCCACCTCCGACAGACGTCGCGAAAAACTGTTTTTT.

The V call is TRBV6-1, the J call TRBJ2-7; 7 bases are shared with TRBD1. There are 13 residues in the CDR3. The V gene's germline CDR1 is MNHNS and CDR2 SASEGT. The trim removed 8 bases at V and 4 bases at J, leaving 8 bases unmatched. The chain's CDR3 is CASRLTGPYEQYF. For the CDR3, the DNA is TGTGCCAGCCGACTGACAGGGCCGTACGAGCAGTACTTC.

The chain recombines TRBV2 with TRBJ2-5; 7 positions match TRBD2. This CDR3 is 14 amino acids long. Trimming cost V 4 bases and J 7 bases; bases outside gene matches: 9. Germline V gene lookup returns CDR1 SNHLY and CDR2 FYNNEI. The chain's CDR3 is CASSVSLGGGTQYF. CDR3 in DNA: TGTGCCAGCAGTGTTTCTCTAGGCGGGGGGACCCAGTACTTC.

This chain joins TRBV4-1 and TRBJ2-7; the D gene is possibly TRBD1 (7 bases). The V gene's germline CDR1 is MGHRA and CDR2 YSYEKL. V was shortened by 6 bases and J by 4 bases, with 22 bases between the two germline ends. The CDR3 totals 16 residues. CDR3 region: CASRLTPTGAGYEQYF. CDR3 bases: TGCGCCAGCAGACTTACCCCCACAGGGGCGGGATACGAGCAGTACTTC.